The clone carrying this T cell receptor beta chain was detected many times. This record belongs to a study of T-cell reconstitution after alpha-beta-depleted transplantation in children. Researchers prepared the TCRbeta library using unique molecular identifiers, the study reports. TCRdb reanalysed the PCR reads using MiXCR and keeps one entry per CDR3 protein. The sample lists about 200,000 distinct CDR3 sequences; about 6% were seen once. The CDR3 consists of 16 residues. The germline V gene has CDR1 SGHDN and CDR2 FVKESK. V lost 0 bases and J lost 3, with 15 bases in between. The V gene is TRBV14, the J gene TRBJ2-7; D uncertain. The sample consisted of PBMCs, taken before TCRalphabeta/CD19-depleted stem cell transplant. This clonotype was obtained from a girl under three years old with combined immunodeficiency, due to receive a stem cell transplant. The CDR3 loop is CASSQDPSKGNYEQYF. The CDR3 region has the DNA TGTGCCAGCAGCCAAGATCCCAGTAAAGGTAACTACGAGCAGTACTTC.